This is a list of T cell receptor beta chains from one sample in a study of blood T cell repertoires in COVID-19. The repertoire was sequenced with immunoSEQ multiplex PCR; TCRdb's copy has only in-frame clones and lacks some. The top ten clones hold 14% to 15% of a sample with some 70,000 clones, around four fifths of them seen once. Sequenced input: peripheral blood. These receptors all stem from a man aged 60 to 75 with COVID-19, enrolled during active disease. The CDR3 runs from the conserved cysteine through the conserved F or W. The order of the fields is D gene, clone size, J gene, V gene, CDR3 DNA, CDR3 protein. D genes are given only for firm matches. Size tells how often a clone was seen (once, few, many) or the class of an expanded clone, and some rows leave it out.

NA | NA | TRBJ1-2 | TRBV20-1 | TGCAGTGCTAGTAGTCCTCCGGGACTTACAAGCTACACCTTC | CSASSPPGLTSYTF
NA | few | TRBJ1-5 | TRBV19 | TGTGCCAGTAGTATTGGGGAGTATAGCAATCAGCCCCAGCATTTT | CASSIGEYSNQPQHF
NA | few | TRBJ1-5 | TRBV12-3/TRBV12-4 | TGTGCCAGCAGCTCGACAGCGAATCAGCCCCAGCATTTT | CASSSTANQPQHF
NA | NA | TRBJ1-6 | TRBV21-1 | TGTGCCAGCAGCAAAACCCCGACACGTAAAAGGTCACCCCTCCACTTT | CASSKTPTRKRSPLHF
NA | NA | TRBJ2-7 | TRBV9 | TGTGCCAGCAGCGTAGGCAGGGAAGCTGGCTACGAGCAGTACTTC | CASSVGREAGYEQYF
TRBD1 | NA | TRBJ1-2 | TRBV5-6 | TGTGCCAGCAGCTCCCTACAGGGGGCGTCTGGCTACACCTTC | CASSSLQGASGYTF
NA | NA | TRBJ1-1 | TRBV3-1/TRBV3-2 | TGTGCCAGCAGCCAAAGTGACAGGAACACTGAAGCTTTCTTT | CASSQSDRNTEAFF
TRBD1 | NA | TRBJ1-2 | TRBV3-1/TRBV3-2 | TGTGCCAGCAGCCCGGGACAGGGCGCAAACTATGGCTACACCTTC | CASSPGQGANYGYTF
NA | NA | TRBJ1-4 | TRBV15 | TGTGCCACGAGCCCTCCGGGGGGGAACGAAAAACTGTTTTTT | CATSPPGGNEKLFF
NA | NA | TRBJ2-5 | TRBV5-1 | TGCGCCAGCAGCCAGTTGCAAGAGACCCAGTACTTC | CASSQLQETQYF
NA | NA | TRBJ1-2 | TRBV6-5 | TGTGCCAGCAGGGAGACAGGAAACTATGGCTACACCTTC | CASRETGNYGYTF
TRBD2 | NA | TRBJ2-1 | TRBV7-9 | TGTGCCAGCAGCTTGGGGTCCAGCGGGGGGCAATACAATGAGCAGTTCTTC | CASSLGSSGGQYNEQFF
NA | NA | TRBJ2-3 | TRBV10-1 | TGCGCCAGCAGTGACCATCAGGGGGATACGCAGTATTTT | CASSDHQGDTQYF
NA | few | TRBJ1-1 | TRBV3-1/TRBV3-2 | TGTGCCAGCAGCCAAGAGAAGAGGAAAGCTTTCTTT | CASSQEKRKAFF
TRBD1 | once | TRBJ1-2 | TRBV30 | TGTGCCTGGAGTTTACGGACAGGGGGCGGCTACACCTTC | CAWSLRTGGGYTF